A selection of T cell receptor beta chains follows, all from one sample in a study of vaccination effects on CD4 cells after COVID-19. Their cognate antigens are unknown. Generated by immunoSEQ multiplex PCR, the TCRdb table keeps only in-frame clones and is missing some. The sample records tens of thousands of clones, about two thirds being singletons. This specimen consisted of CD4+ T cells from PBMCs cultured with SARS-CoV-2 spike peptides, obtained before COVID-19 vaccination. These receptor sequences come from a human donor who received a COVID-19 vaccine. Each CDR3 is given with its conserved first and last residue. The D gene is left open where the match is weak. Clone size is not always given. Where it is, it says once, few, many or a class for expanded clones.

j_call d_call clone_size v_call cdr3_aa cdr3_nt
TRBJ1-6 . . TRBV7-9 CASSDRMGGVSVNSPLHF TGTGCCAGCAGCGACCGAATGGGCGGCGTGTCGGTTAATTCACCCCTCCACTTT
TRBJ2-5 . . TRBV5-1 CASSLGGHQETQYF TGCGCCAGCAGCTTGGGGGGACACCAAGAGACCCAGTACTTC
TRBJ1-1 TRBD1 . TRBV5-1 CASSLLTGGMGTEAFF TGCGCCAGCAGCTTACTTACAGGGGGCATGGGCACTGAAGCTTTCTTT
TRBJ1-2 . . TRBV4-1 CASSQDSGGLLYGYTF TGCGCCAGCAGCCAAGATTCGGGCGGCTTGCTCTATGGCTACACCTTC
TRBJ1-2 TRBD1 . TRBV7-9 CASSLAGTGGHGYTF TGTGCCAGCAGCTTAGCGGGGACAGGGGGACATGGCTACACCTTC
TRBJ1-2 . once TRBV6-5 CASSRDPGGYGYTF TGTGCCAGCAGTAGAGACCCTGGGGGATATGGCTACACCTTC
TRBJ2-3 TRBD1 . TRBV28 CASSSIGQGAPDTQYF TGTGCCAGCAGTTCAATCGGACAGGGGGCTCCAGATACGCAGTATTTT
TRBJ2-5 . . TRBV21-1 CASRMGGPETQYF TGTGCCAGCAGGATGGGCGGCCCAGAGACCCAGTACTTC
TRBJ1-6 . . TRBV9 CASSAPGSNSPLHF TGTGCCAGCAGCGCCCCAGGGTCCAATTCACCCCTCCACTTT
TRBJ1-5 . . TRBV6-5 CASRVGDFQPQHF TGTGCCAGCCGCGTAGGGGATTTTCAGCCCCAGCATTTT
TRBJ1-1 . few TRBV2 CASSASLRIAEAFF TGTGCCAGCAGTGCGTCACTCCGAATCGCTGAAGCTTTCTTT